This T cell receptor (beta chain) is drawn from a study of neurological immune-mediated disorders. TCRdb itself ran the 5' RACE reads through MiXCR, one entry per CDR3 protein. The repertoire holds tens of thousands of distinct CDR3 sequences, with 3% to 4.5% as singletons. This CDR3 is built from 16 residues. Trimming took 4 bases from V and 3 from J, leaving 19 bases between them. Looked up from germline, CDR1 is LGHNA and CDR2 is YNFKEQ. This clonotype was found many times. Its antigen is still unknown. The study's findings and limits: Clinical features showed no association with the multiple sclerosis repertoire cluster, and MRI features showed none either.

The V and J genes are TRBV4-2 and TRBJ2-7, with D maybe TRBD1 (5 bases). The source of this sequence is a man under 40 with multiple sclerosis. The sequencing input was PBMCs. CDR3 coding DNA: TGTGCCAGCAGCCTGGGGCGACTCAATCCATTCTACGAGCAGTACTTC. This encodes CASSLGRLNPFYEQYF.